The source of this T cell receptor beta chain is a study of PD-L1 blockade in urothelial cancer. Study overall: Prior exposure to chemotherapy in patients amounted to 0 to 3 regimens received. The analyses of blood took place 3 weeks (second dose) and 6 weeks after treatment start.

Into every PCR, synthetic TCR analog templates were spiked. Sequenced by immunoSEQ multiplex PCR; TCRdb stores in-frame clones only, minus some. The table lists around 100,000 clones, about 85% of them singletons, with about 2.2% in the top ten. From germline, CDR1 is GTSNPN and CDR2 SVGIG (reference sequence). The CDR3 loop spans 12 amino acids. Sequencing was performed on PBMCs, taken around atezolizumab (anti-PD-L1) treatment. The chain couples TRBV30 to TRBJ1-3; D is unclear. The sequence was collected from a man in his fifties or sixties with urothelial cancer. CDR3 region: CAWAETGNTIYF. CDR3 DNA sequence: TGTGCTTGGGCAGAGACCGGGAACACCATATATTTT.